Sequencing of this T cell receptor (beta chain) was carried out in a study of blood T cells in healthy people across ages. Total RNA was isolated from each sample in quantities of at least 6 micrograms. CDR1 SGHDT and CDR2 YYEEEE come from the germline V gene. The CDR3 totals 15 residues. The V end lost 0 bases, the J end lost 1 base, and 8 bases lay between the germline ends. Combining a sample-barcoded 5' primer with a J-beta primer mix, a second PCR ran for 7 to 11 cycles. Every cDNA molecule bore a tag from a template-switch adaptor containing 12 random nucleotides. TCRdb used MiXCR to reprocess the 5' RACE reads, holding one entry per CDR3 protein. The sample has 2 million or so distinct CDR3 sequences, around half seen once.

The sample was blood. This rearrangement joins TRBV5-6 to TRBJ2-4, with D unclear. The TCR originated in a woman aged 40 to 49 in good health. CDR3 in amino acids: CASSLDSPAKNIQYF. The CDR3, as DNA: TGTGCCAGCAGCTTGGACAGCCCTGCCAAAAACATTCAGTACTTC.